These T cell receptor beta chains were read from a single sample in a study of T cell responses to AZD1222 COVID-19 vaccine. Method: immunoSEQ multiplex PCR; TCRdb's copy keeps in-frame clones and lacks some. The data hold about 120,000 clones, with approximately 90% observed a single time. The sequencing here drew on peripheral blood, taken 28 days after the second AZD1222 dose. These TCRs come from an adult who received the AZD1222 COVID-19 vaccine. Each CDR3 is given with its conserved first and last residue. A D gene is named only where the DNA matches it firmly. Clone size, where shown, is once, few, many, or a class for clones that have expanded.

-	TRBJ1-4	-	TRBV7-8	CASSLAEDEKLFF	TGTGCCAGCAGCTTAGCGGAGGATGAAAAACTGTTTTTT
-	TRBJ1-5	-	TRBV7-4	CASSLAAGAGSNQPQHF	TGTGCCAGCAGCTTAGCAGCGGGGGCAGGGAGCAATCAGCCCCAGCATTTT
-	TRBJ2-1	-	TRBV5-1	CASSSESGIAYNEQFF	TGCGCCAGCAGCTCGGAATCAGGGATCGCCTACAATGAGCAGTTCTTC
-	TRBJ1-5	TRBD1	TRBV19	CASSPRRGQGAGQPQHF	TGTGCCAGTAGTCCCCGAAGAGGACAGGGGGCAGGACAGCCCCAGCATTTT
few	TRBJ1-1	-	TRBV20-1	CSASMSGKGAYTEAFF	TGCAGTGCTAGTATGTCAGGGAAAGGGGCTTACACTGAAGCTTTCTTT
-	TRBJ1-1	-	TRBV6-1	CASSEGWAEAFF	TGTGCCAGCAGTGAAGGATGGGCTGAAGCTTTCTTT
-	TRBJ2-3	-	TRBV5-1	CASSLVFTEGSDTQYF	TGCGCCAGCAGCTTGGTGTTTACCGAGGGGTCAGATACGCAGTATTTT
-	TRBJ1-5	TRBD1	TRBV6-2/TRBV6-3	CASSYRVGQGFGQPQHF	TGTGCCAGCAGTTACCGGGTGGGACAGGGATTTGGACAGCCCCAGCATTTT
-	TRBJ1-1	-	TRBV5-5	CASSLEIGRPEAFF	TGTGCCAGCAGCTTGGAAATAGGGCGACCTGAAGCTTTCTTT
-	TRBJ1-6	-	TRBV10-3	CAITGSSTNSPLHF	TGTGCCATCACCGGGTCTTCCACGAATTCACCCCTCCACTTT
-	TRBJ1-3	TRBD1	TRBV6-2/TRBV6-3	CASSFSGTGSGDF	TGTGCCAGCAGTTTTTCCGGGACAGGGAGCGGAGATTTT
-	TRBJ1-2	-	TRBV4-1	CASSQEWRDYGYTF	TGCGCCAGCAGCCAAGAGTGGAGAGACTATGGCTACACCTTC
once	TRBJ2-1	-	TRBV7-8	CASRRNNEQFF	TGTGCCAGCAGGCGAAACAATGAGCAGTTCTTC
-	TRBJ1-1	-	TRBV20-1	CSASQGVPEAFF	TGCAGTGCTAGTCAGGGAGTCCCTGAAGCTTTCTTT
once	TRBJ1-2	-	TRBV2	CASGGRGSYGYTF	TGTGCCAGCGGTGGCCGAGGGAGCTATGGCTACACCTTC
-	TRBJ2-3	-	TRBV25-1	CASSEYSLTDTQYF	TGTGCCAGCAGTGAATATTCTCTCACAGATACGCAGTATTTT
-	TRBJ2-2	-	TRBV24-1	CATSEGGIGGMTTGELFF	TGTGCCACCAGTGAGGGTGGGATCGGCGGTATGACCACCGGGGAGCTGTTTTTT
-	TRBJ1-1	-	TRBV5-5	CASSLGTQEAFF	TGTGCCAGCAGCTTGGGGACACAAGAAGCTTTCTTT
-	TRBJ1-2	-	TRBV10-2	CASSERLTGTSGYTF	TGCGCCAGCAGTGAGCGGCTAACAGGGACGAGTGGCTACACCTTC
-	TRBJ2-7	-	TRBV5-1	CASSLTGYGYEQYF	TGCGCCAGCAGCCTTACAGGGTACGGCTACGAGCAGTACTTC
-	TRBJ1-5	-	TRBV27	CASSFGGSQPQHF	TGTGCCAGCAGTTTCGGGGGTAGTCAGCCCCAGCATTTT
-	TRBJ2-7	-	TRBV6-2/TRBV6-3	CASSFIPYEQYF	TGTGCCAGCAGCTTCATCCCCTACGAGCAGTACTTC
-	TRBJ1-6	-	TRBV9	CASSVELSRSPLHF	TGTGCCAGCAGCGTAGAGCTGTCCCGTTCACCCCTCCACTTT
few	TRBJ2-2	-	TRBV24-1	CATSDFDTGELFF	TGTGCCACCAGTGATTTTGACACCGGGGAGCTGTTTTTT
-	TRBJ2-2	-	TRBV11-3	CASSSRQVGTGELFF	TGTGCCAGCAGCAGCAGACAGGTTGGCACCGGGGAGCTGTTTTTT
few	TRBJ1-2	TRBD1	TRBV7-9	CASSLLDRGASGYTF	TGTGCCAGCAGCTTATTGGACAGGGGAGCTAGTGGCTACACCTTC
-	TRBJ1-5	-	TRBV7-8	CASSLLRVRNQPQHF	TGTGCCAGCAGCCTTCTTCGGGTGCGCAATCAGCCCCAGCATTTT
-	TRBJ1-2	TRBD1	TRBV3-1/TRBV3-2	CASSQPGGNYGYTF	TGTGCCAGCAGTCAACCAGGGGGGAACTATGGCTACACCTTC
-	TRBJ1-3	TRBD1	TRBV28	CASIQSGTGGNTIYF	TGTGCCAGCATCCAATCCGGGACAGGGGGAAACACCATATATTTT
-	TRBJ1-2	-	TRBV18	CASSPARQAGYTF	TGTGCCAGCTCACCGGCCCGACAGGCTGGCTACACCTTC
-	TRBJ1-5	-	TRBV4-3	CASSQDYSGGANQPQHF	TGCGCCAGCAGCCAAGATTATTCGGGAGGCGCCAATCAGCCCCAGCATTTT
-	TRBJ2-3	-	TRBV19	CASSPQGRTDTQYF	TGTGCCAGTAGTCCCCAGGGGAGGACAGATACGCAGTATTTT
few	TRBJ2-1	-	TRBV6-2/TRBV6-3	CASSYSNVPYYNEQFF	TGTGCCAGCAGTTACTCGAACGTACCCTACTACAATGAGCAGTTCTTC
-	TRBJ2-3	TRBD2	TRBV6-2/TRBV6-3	CASSYISGVTDTQYF	TGTGCCAGCAGTTACATTAGCGGGGTTACAGATACGCAGTATTTT
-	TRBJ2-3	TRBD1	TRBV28	CASSSPQGAGTDTQYF	TGTGCCAGCAGTTCCCCCCAGGGGGCCGGCACAGATACGCAGTATTTT
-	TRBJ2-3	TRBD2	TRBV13	CASSPLTSGVIDTQYF	TGTGCCAGCAGCCCGCTGACTAGCGGGGTAATAGATACGCAGTATTTT
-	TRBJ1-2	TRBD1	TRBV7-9	CASSSGQRSYTF	TGTGCCAGCAGCTCGGGACAGAGAAGCTACACCTTC
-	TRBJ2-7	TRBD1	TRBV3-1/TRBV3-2	CASSNSPDRGYEQYF	TGTGCCAGCAGCAACTCCCCGGACAGGGGGTACGAGCAGTACTTC
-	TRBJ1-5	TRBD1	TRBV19	CASSITPPTGDQPQHF	TGTGCCAGTAGTATAACCCCCCCGACAGGGGATCAGCCCCAGCATTTT
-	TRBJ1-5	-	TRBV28	CASSTYQPQHF	TGTGCCAGCAGTACATATCAGCCCCAGCATTTT
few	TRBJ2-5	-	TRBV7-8	CASSLAPLGFQETQYF	TGTGCCAGCAGCTTAGCCCCCCTTGGGTTCCAAGAGACCCAGTACTTC
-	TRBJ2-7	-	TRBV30	CAWSVAPFTPGYF	TGTGCCTGGAGTGTAGCACCCTTCACCCCTGGGTACTTC
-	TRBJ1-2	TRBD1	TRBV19	CASSIDRTGLYTF	TGTGCCAGTAGTATAGACCGGACAGGCCTCTACACCTTC
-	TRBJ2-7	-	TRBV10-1	CTGLVLLYEQYF	TGCACCGGTCTGGTTCTTCTCTACGAGCAGTACTTC
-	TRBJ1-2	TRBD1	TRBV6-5	CASSSRQGNYGYTF	TGTGCCAGCAGTTCCAGACAGGGAAACTATGGCTACACCTTC
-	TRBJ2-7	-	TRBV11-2	CASSLGAYEQYF	TGTGCCAGCAGCTTAGGGGCGTACGAGCAGTACTTC
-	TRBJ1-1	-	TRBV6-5	CASSYSQGPMNTEAFF	TGTGCCAGCAGTTACTCACAGGGTCCTATGAACACTGAAGCTTTCTTT
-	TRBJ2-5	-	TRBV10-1	CASSDGSTQETQYF	TGCGCCAGCAGTGACGGTTCTACCCAAGAGACCCAGTACTTC
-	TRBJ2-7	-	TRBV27	CASSLSIAVPEQYF	TGTGCCAGCAGTTTATCGATTGCCGTGCCGGAGCAGTACTTC
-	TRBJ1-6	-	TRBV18	CASSPVRGDVGNSPLHF	TGTGCCAGCTCACCTGTACGTGGGGATGTAGGGAATTCACCCCTCCACTTT
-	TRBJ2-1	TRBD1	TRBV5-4	CASRRMGQTYNEQFF	TGTGCCAGCAGAAGGATGGGACAGACTTACAATGAGCAGTTCTTC
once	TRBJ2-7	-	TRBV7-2	CASRRSGGGEEQYF	TGTGCCAGCAGGCGGAGCGGAGGGGGGGAAGAGCAGTACTTC
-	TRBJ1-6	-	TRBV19	CASSTPPRSPLHF	TGTGCCAGTAGTACCCCCCCACGGTCACCCCTCCACTTT
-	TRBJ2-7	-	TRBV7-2	CASSLSQEGVYEQYF	TGTGCCAGCAGCTTATCGCAGGAAGGGGTCTACGAGCAGTACTTC
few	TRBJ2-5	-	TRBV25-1	CASSRPDQETQYF	TGTGCCAGCAGTCGGCCAGACCAAGAGACCCAGTACTTC